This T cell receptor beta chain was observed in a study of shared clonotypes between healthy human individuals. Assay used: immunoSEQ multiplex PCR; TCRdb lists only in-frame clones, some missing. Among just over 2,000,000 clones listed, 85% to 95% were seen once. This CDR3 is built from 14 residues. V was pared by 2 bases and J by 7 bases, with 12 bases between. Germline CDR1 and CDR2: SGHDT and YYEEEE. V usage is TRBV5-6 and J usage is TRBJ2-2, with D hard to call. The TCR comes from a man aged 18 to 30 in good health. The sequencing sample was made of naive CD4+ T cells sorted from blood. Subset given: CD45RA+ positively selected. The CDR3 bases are TGTGCCAGCAGCTTCGTAGGCGCAGTCGGGGAGCTGTTTTTT. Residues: CASSFVGAVGELFF.